This T cell receptor (beta chain) comes out of a study of shared clonotypes between healthy human individuals. General study findings and limits: When naive CD4 clonotypes were compared across a few donors, around 5% were shared.

The repertoire was sequenced with immunoSEQ multiplex PCR; TCRdb's copy has only in-frame clones and lacks some. There are about 1 million clones in the sample; around four fifths occur only once, and 1.4% to 1.5% lies in the top ten. CDR1 is SGHNT and CDR2 is YENEEA in the germline V gene. The CDR3 spans 14 residues. V shed 3 bases and J shed 1 base, with 7 bases lying between them. This clone came up once. As yet, its antigen is unknown. This TCR was recovered from a man aged 18 to 35 in good health. This rearrangement joins TRBV11-3 to TRBJ1-3, with D uncertain. The sample taken for sequencing was memory CD4+ T cells sorted from blood. The subset is: CD45RA-negative fraction. The CDR3 is CASSLSGSGNTIYF. CDR3 coding DNA: TGTGCCAGCAGCTTGAGTGGGTCTGGAAACACCATATATTTT.